The 19 T cell receptor beta chains in this list originate from one sample, sequenced in a study of T cells in Graves' hyperthyroidism and ophthalmopathy. The TCR beta CDR3 regions underwent amplification using RNA transcripts as the source. TCR CDR3 underwent first-round RT-PCR with the HTBI primer set. TCRdb used MiXCR to reprocess the multiplex PCR reads, holding one entry per CDR3 protein. This repertoire shows 750,000 to 950,000 distinct CDR3 sequences, more than 30% found once; its top ten account for approximately 8.7%. What was sequenced was blood. The receptors were sampled from a man younger than 35 with Graves' hyperthyroidism.

In its sample, this clonotype was seen once. V usage is TRBV10-3 and J usage is TRBJ1-4; no clear D. The V end lost 5 bases, the J end lost 13 bases, and 17 bases lay between the germline ends. The germline V gene has CDR1 ENHRY and CDR2 SYGVKD. The CDR3 sequence is 13 residues long. The CDR3 region has the DNA TGTGCCATCAGTACCGGCACCTCCTATGGACTGTTTTTT. This translates into CAISTGTSYGLFF.

The rearrangement joins TRBV20-1 to TRBJ2-7, with D possibly being TRBD2 (5 bases). Germline CDR1 reads DFQATT; CDR2 reads SNEGSKA (reference sequence). The V end lost 1 base, the J end lost 7 bases, and 20 bases lay between the germline ends. The CDR3 extends over 15 amino acids. CDR3 nucleotide sequence: TGCAGTGCTAGAGGGGGTGGACTCGGGCCAGAGGAGCAGTACTTC. Translating it yields CSARGGGLGPEEQYF.

This chain joins TRBV15 and TRBJ2-5; D gene unclear. V lost 0 bases, J lost 7 bases, and 6 bases lay in between. Per the germline V gene, CDR1 is LNHNV and CDR2 is YYDKDF (reference sequence). The CDR3 totals 12 residues. CDR3 sequence reads: CATSRDRGTQYF. The CDR3 DNA reads TGTGCCACCAGCAGAGATCGCGGGACCCAGTACTTC.

This clonotype came up a few times. CDR3 protein: CASSMRSPKGTEAFF. CDR3 nucleotides: TGTGCCAGTAGTATGCGGTCTCCAAAGGGCACTGAAGCTTTCTTT. The chain couples TRBV19 to TRBJ1-1; D not certain. V was shortened by 3 bases and J by 4 bases, with 15 bases between the two germline ends. The CDR3 is 15 amino acids. From germline, CDR1 is LNHDA and CDR2 SQIVND (reference sequence).

The CDR3 region has the DNA TGTGCCAGCAGCCTCCGGTGGGGGGAAGGGTACTACGAGCAGTACTTC. It specifies CASSLRWGEGYYEQYF. This chain uses TRBV7-6 with TRBJ2-7; D may be TRBD2 (6 bases). The CDR3 has 16 residues. Trimming cost V 5 bases and J 3 bases, with 20 bases left between them. Looked up from germline, CDR1 is SGHVS and CDR2 is FNYEAQ.

This clonotype was seen only once. The chain uses TRBV5-1 and TRBJ2-2, with 8 bases fitting TRBD1. Germline CDR1 is SGHRS and CDR2 is YFSETQ. CDR3 length equals 16 residues. Trimming at V came to 4 bases and at J to 5 bases, leaving 10 bases not matched to a gene. The CDR3 reads CASSLTWTGRTGELFF. For the CDR3, the DNA is TGCGCCAGCAGCCTGACTTGGACAGGGAGAACCGGGGAGCTGTTTTTT.

CDR3 amino acids: CASTFDAGTEAFF. The DNA of the CDR3 is TGTGCCAGCACCTTCGATGCGGGCACTGAAGCTTTCTTT. The chain employs TRBV7-2 and TRBJ1-1; no definite D call. Germline CDR1 SGHTA, CDR2 FQGNSA. The V gene lost 7 bases and the J gene lost 4 bases, with 13 bases spanning the gap. This CDR3 contains 13 residues.

J is TRBJ2-1 and V is TRBV12-3 or TRBV12-4; D possibly corresponds to TRBD1 (7 bases). This CDR3 contains 16 residues. V gave up 6 bases and J gave up 0 bases, with 15 bases separating them. CDR3 region: CASSLSRGVSYNEQFF. The DNA for the CDR3 is TGTGCCAGCAGCTTAAGCAGGGGGGTCTCCTACAATGAGCAGTTCTTC.

This clonotype was found a few times. This chain links TRBV10-2 with TRBJ2-7; D gene unclear. CDR3 size: 11 residues. In germline, CDR1 is WSHSY, CDR2 SAAADI. V shed 7 bases and J shed 6 bases, with 10 bases lying between them. As DNA, the CDR3 is TGCGCCAGCACATCCTTCGGCGAGCAGTACTTC. As protein: CASTSFGEQYF.

This clonotype has a single count. The gene calls are TRBV29-1 and TRBJ2-7; 10 bases align to TRBD1. V lost 5 bases, J lost 7 bases, and 5 bases stayed unmatched. CDR3 size: 12 residues. CDR1 is SQVTM, CDR2 ANQGSEA, per germline. This CDR3 is CSVMGQGREQYF. As DNA, the CDR3 is TGCAGCGTTATGGGACAGGGGAGGGAGCAGTACTTC.

A word on this clonotype: Just one base apart from a much larger clone, this may be a read error. No conserved phenylalanine or tryptophan ends this CDR3, so it is likely a read error. This sequence joins TRBV7-8 and TRBJ1-1; D uncertain. The CDR3 consists of 12 residues. The germline V gene has CDR1 SGHVS and CDR2 FQNEAQ. Trimming removed 6 bases from V and 7 bases from J, with 12 bases in between. The CDR3 reads CASRAPGSEAFL. The CDR3 coding sequence is TGTGCCAGCAGGGCCCCGGGGAGTGAAGCTTTCCTT.

This clonotype was observed a handful of times. The gene calls are TRBV29-1 and TRBJ2-7; 7 positions agree with TRBD2. This CDR3 has 12 residues. Per the germline V gene, CDR1 is SQVTM and CDR2 is ANQGSEA. V lost 5 bases to trimming and J lost 2 bases; unmatched junction nucleotides: 3. This CDR3 reads CSVTGLAYEQYF. CDR3 in DNA: TGCAGCGTTACCGGACTAGCCTACGAGCAGTACTTC.

This clonotype appeared many times. This chain uses TRBV29-1 with TRBJ2-7; no clear D. Germline V gene data show CDR1 as SQVTM and CDR2 as ANQGSEA. The CDR3 runs to 13 residues. V lost 7 bases and J lost 3, with 16 bases in between. This CDR3 is CSGPTRTDYEQYF. Here the CDR3 DNA reads TGCAGCGGCCCCACGAGAACGGACTACGAGCAGTACTTC.

This clonotype was picked up one time. This chain joins TRBV24-1 and TRBJ2-5; D is uncertain. Germline lookup yields CDR1 KGHDR and CDR2 SFDVKD. The CDR3 sequence is 14 residues long. Trimming shortened V by 5 bases and J by 4 bases, and 13 bases separated the two germline ends. This chain's CDR3 is CATSGRGLGETQYF. The CDR3 DNA reads as TGTGCCACCAGTGGACGCGGCTTAGGAGAGACCCAGTACTTC.

The rearrangement uses TRBV2 and TRBJ2-3, with D possibly TRBD1 on 5 matching bases. The CDR3 loop spans 16 amino acids. Trimming took 4 bases from V and 2 from J, leaving 16 bases between them. Germline lookup yields CDR1 SNHLY and CDR2 FYNNEI. The CDR3, as DNA: TGTGCCAGCAGTGTGGAGCAGGGTTCCTACACAGATACGCAGTATTTT. The encoded protein is CASSVEQGSYTDTQYF.

At least ten counts were recorded for this clonotype. CDR3 coding DNA: TGTGCCAGCATCGGACAGGGCGCTGAAGCTTTCTTT. As protein: CASIGQGAEAFF. The V and J genes are TRBV2 and TRBJ1-1; 8 positions agree with TRBD1. Germline V gene lookup returns CDR1 SNHLY and CDR2 FYNNEI. This CDR3 spans 12 amino acids. After removal of 7 bases from V and 6 bases from J, the junction contained 4 bases not matched to a gene.

The chain employs TRBV5-1 and TRBJ1-6; D is ambiguous. CDR1 and CDR2 from the germline V gene are SGHRS and YFSETQ. V lost 4 bases and J 0 bases, leaving 8 bases between the germline ends. The CDR3 is made up of 15 amino acids. CDR3 protein: CASSPSGSYNSPLHF. The CDR3 bases are TGCGCCAGCAGCCCCTCGGGCTCCTATAATTCACCCCTCCACTTT. Supplemented by reference TRBV5-1 and TRBJ1-6, the full variable domain reads KAGVTQTPRYLIKTRGQQVTLSCSPISGHRSVSWYQQTPGQGLQFLFEYFSETQRNKGNFPGRFSGRQFSNSRSEMNVSTLELGDSALYLCASSPSGSYNSPLHFGNGTRLTVT.

This clonotype has just a few counts. The V call is TRBV12-3 or TRBV12-4, the J call TRBJ2-5, with 11 bases matching TRBD2. There are 18 residues in the CDR3. Losses at the gene ends were 6 bases for V and 0 bases for J; bases not matched to a gene: 12. In DNA, the CDR3 is TGTGCCAGCAGCCATCCCGACATAGCGGGAGGGTACCAAGAGACCCAGTACTTC. Its translation: CASSHPDIAGGYQETQYF.

The CDR3 reads CASSLDGAGPTGELFF. DNA of the CDR3: TGTGCCAGCAGCTTGGACGGGGCAGGGCCCACCGGGGAGCTGTTTTTT. The chain combines TRBV5-4 with TRBJ2-2; D could derive from TRBD1 or TRBD2 (5 bases each). Germline CDR1 is SGHNT and CDR2 is YYREEE (reference sequence). The CDR3 sequence is 16 residues long. Trimming removed 0 bases from V and 4 bases from J, with 13 bases in between.